These 16 T cell receptor beta chains were sequenced from one sample in a study of monozygotic twins with inflammatory bowel disease (dated by TCRdb to 2018 to 2020). Libraries were made using 5' RACE. Sequencing was performed on an Illumina HiSeq 2500. TCRdb reprocessed the public reads and reports one entry per CDR3 protein sequence, without DNA. The table for this sample lists a few hundred thousand distinct CDR3 sequences. The leading ten clones occupy 2.6% of the sample. Sequencing used blood. These receptors all stem from a human donor with ulcerative colitis or Crohn's disease, or a healthy co-twin of an affected twin (not recorded which).

V is TRBV9 and J is TRBJ2-2; TCRdb picks TRBD1, but there is no DNA to check that call. CDR1 is SGDLS and CDR2 is YYNGEE in the germline V gene. The CDR3 has 16 amino acids. CDR3 sequence: CASSVSVGETTGELFF.

The CDR3 here is CASSLGIGTGSYNEQFF. The chain carries TRBV7-2 and TRBJ2-1; TCRdb names TRBD1, which stays unverified in the absence of DNA. The CDR3 consists of 17 residues. Germline V lookup: CDR1 SGHTA, CDR2 FQGNSA.

The chain recombines TRBV5-1 with TRBJ1-2; TCRdb designates TRBD1, a call that cannot be tested without DNA. This CDR3 has 14 residues. The V gene's germline CDR1 is SGHRS and CDR2 YFSETQ. CDR3 amino acids: CASSSQTGGGGYTF.

This chain links TRBV30 with TRBJ1-4. CDR3 length: 12 amino acids. From germline, CDR1 is GTSNPN and CDR2 SVGIG (reference sequence). This CDR3 reads CAWSERWEKLFF.

The rearrangement uses TRBV28 and TRBJ2-4; TCRdb's D gene call, TRBD1, goes unchecked for lack of DNA. CDR3 length: 18 residues. Germline CDR1 MDHEN, CDR2 SYDVKM. The CDR3 reads CASSFPPFSAIAKNIQYF.

The gene calls are TRBV7-2 and TRBJ1-1; TCRdb outputs TRBD1, but without DNA this stays unchecked. Germline CDR1 SGHTA, CDR2 FQGNSA. The CDR3 is made up of 14 amino acids. CDR3 loop: CASNWGQAGTEAFF.

This sequence joins TRBV7-9 and TRBJ2-7; the TRBD1 assignment by TCRdb is unverifiable without DNA. The CDR3 covers 15 residues. The germline V gene encodes CDR1 SEHNR and CDR2 FQNEAQ (reference sequence). The CDR3 here is CASSLRDRGSGEQYF.

The J gene is TRBJ2-1, the V gene TRBV7-9; TCRdb picks TRBD2, but there is no DNA to check that call. This CDR3 spans 14 amino acids. In germline, CDR1 is SEHNR, CDR2 FQNEAQ (reference sequence). CDR3: CASSPSWPNNEQFF.

The V call is TRBV28, the J call TRBJ2-7; without DNA, the TCRdb call of TRBD1 cannot be checked. The CDR3 loop spans 14 amino acids. Germline values: CDR1 MDHEN, CDR2 SYDVKM. The CDR3 protein is CASSFNRPRNEQYF.

The chain joins TRBV2 to TRBJ2-1. Germline-derived CDR1 and CDR2 are SNHLY and FYNNEI. The length of the CDR3 is 16 residues. Here the CDR3 reads CASSEADGRTYNEQFF.

The rearrangement links TRBV29-1 to TRBJ1-4. The CDR3 is 13 amino acids. Germline CDR1 is SQVTM and CDR2 is ANQGSEA. The chain's CDR3 is CSVVRTDNEKLFF.

The J gene is TRBJ1-4, the V gene TRBV5-1. Germline loops: CDR1 SGHRS, CDR2 YFSETQ. The CDR3 extends over 15 amino acids. CDR3 sequence: CASSLAPPTNEKLFF.

The rearrangement links TRBV12-3 or TRBV12-4 to TRBJ2-7; TCRdb lists TRBD1, though no DNA is available to test this call. The CDR3 is 13 amino acids. The chain's CDR3 is CASSTGTGGEQYF.

The CDR3 spells CASSSGLAYGTDTQYF. The chain has TRBV7-2 and TRBJ2-3; the TCRdb D gene call, TRBD2, has no DNA to confirm it. This CDR3 region has 16 residues. CDR1 is SGHTA and CDR2 is FQGNSA in the germline V gene.

The chain recombines TRBV7-2 with TRBJ2-1; TCRdb selects TRBD1, and the lack of DNA leaves this call unchecked. Germline lookup yields CDR1 SGHTA and CDR2 FQGNSA. The CDR3 contains 14 residues. CDR3 sequence: CASSLAEAGTGFIF.

The J gene is TRBJ2-7, the V gene TRBV18; the TRBD1 assignment by TCRdb is unverifiable without DNA. The CDR3 length is 16 residues. Per the germline V gene, CDR1 is KGHSH and CDR2 is LQKENI. CDR3 loop: CASSPTHRVEGYEQYF. Full variable domain (outside the CDR3, taken from reference TRBV18 and TRBJ2-7): NAGVMQNPRHLVRRRGQEARLRCSPMKGHSHVYWYRQLPEEGLKFMVYLQKENIIDESGMPKERFSAEFPKEGPSILRIQQVVRGDSAAYFCASSPTHRVEGYEQYFGPGTRLTVT.